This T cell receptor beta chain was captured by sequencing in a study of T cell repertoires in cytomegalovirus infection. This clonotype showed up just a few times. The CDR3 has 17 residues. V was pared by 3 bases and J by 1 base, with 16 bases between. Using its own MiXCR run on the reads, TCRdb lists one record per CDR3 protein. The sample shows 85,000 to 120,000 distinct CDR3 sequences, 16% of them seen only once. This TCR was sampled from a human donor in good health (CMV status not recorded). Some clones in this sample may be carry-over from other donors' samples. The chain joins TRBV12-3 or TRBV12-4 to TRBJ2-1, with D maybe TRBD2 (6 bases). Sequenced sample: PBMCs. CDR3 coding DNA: TGTGCCAGCAGTTTTTCGGTCCCCGGAGGGTCCTACAATGAGCAGTTCTTC. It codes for CASSFSVPGGSYNEQFF.